This T cell receptor beta chain was captured by sequencing in a study of OX40 agonist ivuxolimab in advanced cancers. Data came from immunoSEQ multiplex PCR; TCRdb stores just in-frame clones and leaves some out. The sample includes more than 85,000 clones, 90% seen only once; the top ten take over 0.3%. J lost 4 bases, V lost 0 bases, and 4 bases had no gene match. The CDR3 loop spans 15 amino acids. Germline V CDR1 and CDR2: SGHTA, FQGNSA. The J gene is TRBJ2-5, the V gene TRBV7-2; 8 positions match TRBD1. This receptor was obtained from an adult with an advanced solid tumor such as melanoma, head and neck, liver or kidney cancer. This sample comprised CD4+ or CD8+ T cells sorted from blood, obtained in a trial of the OX40 agonist ivuxolimab. CDR3 protein: CASSLAFRGLETQYF. The CDR3 nucleotides are TGTGCCAGCAGCTTAGCGTTCAGGGGGCTAGAGACCCAGTACTTC. Complete variable domain (other parts from reference TRBV7-2 and TRBJ2-5): GAGVSQSPSNKVTEKGKDVELRCDPISGHTALYWYRQSLGQGLEFLIYFQGNSAPDKSGLPSDRFSAERTGGSVSTLTIQRTQQEDSAVYLCASSLAFRGLETQYFGPGTRLLVL.